This TCR beta chain stems from a study of blood T cell repertoires in COVID-19. Study summary: Both acute and convalescent COVID-19 samples were obtained from the United States, Italy and Spain.

In the source study's methods: The authors estimated nucleated cell counts from reference gene primer amplification. Assay: immunoSEQ multiplex PCR; the TCRdb copy retains only in-frame clones and omits some. The V and J calls and clone size come from that table; D and trimming were worked out from the DNA. The data show 250,000 or so clones, with 70% to 90% seen just once and around 0.8% held by the top ten. Germline assignment: CDR1 SGHTA and CDR2 FQGNSA. The length of the CDR3 is 14 residues. Trimming stripped 3 bases from V and 3 bases from J, with 11 bases between. What was sequenced was PBMCs or T cells enriched from blood (not recorded which). The TCR sequence derives from a man in his fifties or sixties who had been exposed to COVID-19. The gene calls are TRBV7-2 and TRBJ1-1; tentatively, D is TRBD1 (5 bases). In DNA, the CDR3 is TGTGCCAGCAGCTTGGACATATCCTACACTGAAGCTTTCTTT. Translation gives CASSLDISYTEAFF.